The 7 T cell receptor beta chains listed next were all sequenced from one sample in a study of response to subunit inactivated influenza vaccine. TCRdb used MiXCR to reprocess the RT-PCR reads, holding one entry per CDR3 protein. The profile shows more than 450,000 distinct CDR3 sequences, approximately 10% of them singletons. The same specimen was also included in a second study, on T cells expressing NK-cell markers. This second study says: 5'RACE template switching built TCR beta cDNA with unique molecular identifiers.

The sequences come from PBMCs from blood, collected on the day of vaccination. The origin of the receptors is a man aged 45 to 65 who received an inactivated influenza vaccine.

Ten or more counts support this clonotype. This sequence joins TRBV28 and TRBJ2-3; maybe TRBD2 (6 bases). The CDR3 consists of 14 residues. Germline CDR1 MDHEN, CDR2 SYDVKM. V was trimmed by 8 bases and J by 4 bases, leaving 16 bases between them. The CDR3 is CASALGGVSDTQYF. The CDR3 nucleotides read TGTGCCAGCGCCCTAGGAGGGGTATCAGATACGCAGTATTTT.

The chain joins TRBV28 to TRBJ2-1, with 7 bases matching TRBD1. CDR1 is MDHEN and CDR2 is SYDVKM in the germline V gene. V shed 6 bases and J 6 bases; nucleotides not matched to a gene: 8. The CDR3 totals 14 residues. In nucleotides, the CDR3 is TGTGCCAGCAGGTACAACAGGGGCGGCAATGAGCAGTTCTTC. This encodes CASRYNRGGNEQFF.

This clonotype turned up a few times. The CDR3 sequence is CASSYAGLAGGPYEQYF. CDR3 coding DNA: TGTGCCAGCAGTTACGCAGGACTAGCGGGGGGGCCCTACGAGCAGTACTTC. V usage is TRBV6-5 and J usage is TRBJ2-7, with 15 bases aligning to TRBD2. This CDR3 spans 17 amino acids. Germline lookup yields CDR1 MNHEY and CDR2 SVGAGI. Trimming at V came to 2 bases and at J to 2 bases, leaving 4 bases not matched to a gene.

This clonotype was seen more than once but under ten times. DNA for the CDR3: TGTGCCAGCAGCTTAGGCCTGACAGGGGGTCGTGAAAAACTGTTTTTT. As protein: CASSLGLTGGREKLFF. The V and J genes are TRBV13 and TRBJ1-4, with TRBD1 matching 9 bases. V was clipped by 0 bases and J by 7 bases; unmatched bases: 6. The CDR3 covers 16 residues. CDR1 and CDR2 (germline): PRHDT, FYEKMQ (reference sequence). The complete variable domain, with remaining parts taken from reference TRBV13 and TRBJ1-4, reads AAGVIQSPRHLIKEKRETATLKCYPIPRHDTVYWYQQGPGQDPQFLISFYEKMQSDKGSIPDRFSAQQFSDYHSELNMSSLELGDSALYFCASSLGLTGGREKLFFGSGTQLSVL.

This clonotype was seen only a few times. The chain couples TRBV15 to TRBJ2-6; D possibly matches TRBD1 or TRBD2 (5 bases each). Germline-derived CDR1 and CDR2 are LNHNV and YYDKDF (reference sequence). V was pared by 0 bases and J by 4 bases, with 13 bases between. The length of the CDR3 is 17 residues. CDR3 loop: CATSREPPGTGANVLTF. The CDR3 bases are TGTGCCACCAGCAGAGAACCGCCAGGGACCGGGGCCAACGTCCTGACTTTC.

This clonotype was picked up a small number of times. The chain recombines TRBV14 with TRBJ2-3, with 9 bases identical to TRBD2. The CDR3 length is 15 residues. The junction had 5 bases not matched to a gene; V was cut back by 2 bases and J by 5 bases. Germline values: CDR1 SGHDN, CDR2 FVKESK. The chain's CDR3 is CASSQKQLAGDTQYF. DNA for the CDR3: TGTGCCAGCAGCCAAAAGCAACTAGCGGGAGATACGCAGTATTTT.

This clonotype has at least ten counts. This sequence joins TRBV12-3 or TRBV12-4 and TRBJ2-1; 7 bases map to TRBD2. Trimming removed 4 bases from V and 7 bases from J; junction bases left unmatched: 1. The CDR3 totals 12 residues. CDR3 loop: CASSWGGNEQFF. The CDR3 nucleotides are TGTGCCAGCAGTTGGGGGGGTAATGAGCAGTTCTTC.